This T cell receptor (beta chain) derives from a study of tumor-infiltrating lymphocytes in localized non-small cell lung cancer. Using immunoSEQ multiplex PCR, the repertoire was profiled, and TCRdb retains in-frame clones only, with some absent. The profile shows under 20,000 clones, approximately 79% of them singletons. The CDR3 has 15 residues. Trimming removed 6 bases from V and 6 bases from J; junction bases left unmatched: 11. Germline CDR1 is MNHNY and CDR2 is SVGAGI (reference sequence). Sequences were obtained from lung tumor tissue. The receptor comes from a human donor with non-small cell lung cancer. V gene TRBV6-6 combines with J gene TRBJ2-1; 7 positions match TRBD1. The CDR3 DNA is TGTGCCAGCAGGTACAACGACAGGGTTGGCAATGAGCAGTTCTTC. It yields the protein CASRYNDRVGNEQFF.